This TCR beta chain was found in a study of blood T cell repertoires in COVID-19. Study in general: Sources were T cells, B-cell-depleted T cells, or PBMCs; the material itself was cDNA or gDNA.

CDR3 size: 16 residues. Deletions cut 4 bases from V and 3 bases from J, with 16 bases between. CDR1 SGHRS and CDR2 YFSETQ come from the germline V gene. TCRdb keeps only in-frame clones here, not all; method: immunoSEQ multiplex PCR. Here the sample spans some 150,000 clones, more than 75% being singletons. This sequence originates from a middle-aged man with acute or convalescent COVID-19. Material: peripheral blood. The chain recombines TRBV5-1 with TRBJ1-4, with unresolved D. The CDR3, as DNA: TGCGCCAGCAGCCGGGGTGTCGGCGAGTCTAATGAAAAACTGTTTTTT. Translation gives CASSRGVGESNEKLFF.